This entry lists 19 T cell receptor beta chains sequenced from one sample in a study of blood T cells in healthy people across ages. A second about 7 to 12 cycle PCR used barcoded and J-beta primers. TCRdb processed the 5' RACE reads anew with MiXCR; each CDR3 protein has one entry. This table has 1.5 million to 2 million distinct CDR3 sequences, 28% appearing once. Sequencing was carried out using blood. These receptors were obtained from a woman aged 30 to 39 in good health.

As to this clonotype: This may be a read error, as it is one base from a much larger clone. V and J are TRBV6-5 and TRBJ2-7; 7 positions match TRBD1. The length of the CDR3 is 14 residues. The V gene's germline CDR1 is MNHEY and CDR2 SVGAGI. With V trimmed by 6 bases and J by 2 bases, 7 bases remained unmatched. In nucleotides, the CDR3 is TGTGCCAGCAGGGAACAGGGGATCCCCTACGAGCAGTACTTC. Translated, it gives CASREQGIPYEQYF.

This chain joins TRBV12-3 or TRBV12-4 and TRBJ1-5, with D hard to call. This CDR3 is built from 13 residues. Trimming cost V 2 bases and J 7 bases, with 9 bases left between them. For the CDR3, the DNA is TGTGCCAGCAGTTTACAGGAGCGGCAGCCCCAGCATTTT. Translated, it gives CASSLQERQPQHF.

About this clonotype: The junction and the germline gene differ at one end; a read error may be behind it. The chain uses TRBV5-5 and TRBJ2-7, with a weak D call TRBD1 (5 bases). There are 15 residues in the CDR3. Germline V gene lookup returns CDR1 SGHKS and CDR2 YYEKEE (reference sequence). For the CDR3, the DNA is TGTGTCAGCAGCTCCGACCACACAGGCTCCTACGAGCAGTACTTC. Protein sequence: CVSSSDHTGSYEQYF.

This sequence joins TRBV4-2 and TRBJ2-1; D perhaps matches TRBD2 (6 bases). Trimming removed 0 bases at V and 13 bases at J, with 13 bases between. This CDR3 is built from 13 residues. Germline V gene sequence: CDR1 LGHNA, CDR2 YNFKEQ. The CDR3 sequence is CASSQEPGAPQFF. The CDR3 nucleotides read TGTGCCAGCAGCCAAGAACCGGGAGCTCCCCAGTTCTTC.

The chain links TRBV20-1 to TRBJ2-3; 11 bases are shared with TRBD2. Germline CDR1 reads DFQATT; CDR2 reads SNEGSKA (reference sequence). This CDR3 comprises 15 residues. Trimming at V came to 6 bases and at J to 2 bases, leaving 7 bases not matched to a gene. This CDR3 reads CSAPGLAAFTDTQYF. In nucleotides, the CDR3 is TGCAGTGCACCGGGACTAGCGGCTTTCACAGATACGCAGTATTTT.

This clonotype was found many times. The chain employs TRBV7-2 and TRBJ2-5; D not resolved. Per the germline V gene, CDR1 is SGHTA and CDR2 is FQGNSA. The CDR3 extends over 15 amino acids. V lost 1 base to trimming and J lost 5 bases, with 14 bases between them. This chain's CDR3 is CASSLVGSGRETQYF. Here the CDR3 DNA reads TGTGCCAGCAGCTTAGTGGGTTCTGGACGGGAGACCCAGTACTTC.

The rearrangement uses TRBV24-1 and TRBJ2-4; no definite D call. Per the germline V gene, CDR1 is KGHDR and CDR2 is SFDVKD. V was pared by 1 base and J by 13 bases, with 10 bases between. This CDR3 has 12 amino acids. CDR3 in amino acids: CATSDFSNEQYF. DNA for the CDR3: TGTGCCACCAGTGATTTCAGCAATGAGCAGTACTTC.

The rearrangement uses TRBV10-3 and TRBJ2-1, with 9 bases matching TRBD1. Trimming removed 1 base from V and 15 bases from J; junction bases left unmatched: 4. This CDR3 is built from 12 residues. Germline assignment: CDR1 ENHRY and CDR2 SYGVKD. The CDR3 nucleotides read TGTGCCATCAGTGAGTTCGGGACAGGGATGTTCTTC. The encoded protein is CAISEFGTGMFF.

This clonotype was seen ten or more times. The chain employs TRBV20-1 and TRBJ2-5; D is unclear. This CDR3 has 12 amino acids. Trimming took off 3 bases at V and 1 base at J, with 6 bases between the two ends. CDR1 is DFQATT, CDR2 SNEGSKA, per germline (reference sequence). CDR3 amino acids: CSASAFQETQYF. The CDR3 nucleotides are TGCAGTGCTAGTGCCTTCCAAGAGACCCAGTACTTC.

The V and J genes are TRBV27 and TRBJ2-3, with a tentative D call TRBD2 (6 bases). The V gene lost 1 base and the J gene lost 2 bases, with 19 bases spanning the gap. This CDR3 comprises 18 residues. Germline CDR1 and CDR2: MNHEY and SMNVEV (reference sequence). The CDR3 nucleotides are TGTGCCAGCAGTTTATTATTCGGGGGATCCAGTTACACAGATACGCAGTATTTT. Amino acids: CASSLLFGGSSYTDTQYF.

The rearrangement links TRBV5-1 to TRBJ1-1; 11 positions agree with TRBD1. The CDR3 sequence is 18 residues long. The V gene end was trimmed by 4 bases and the J gene end by 1 base; junction bases not matched to a gene: 12. Germline values: CDR1 SGHRS, CDR2 YFSETQ. The CDR3 reads CASSHGSDRGRRNTEAFF. The CDR3 DNA reads TGCGCCAGCAGCCATGGGTCGGACAGGGGGCGACGGAACACTGAAGCTTTCTTT.

The chain joins TRBV10-3 to TRBJ1-1; TRBD1 might be the D (5 bases). Germline-derived CDR1 and CDR2 are ENHRY and SYGVKD. Trimming took 5 bases from V and 5 from J, leaving 12 bases between them. The CDR3 contains 13 residues. CDR3 DNA sequence: TGTGCCATCAGTTTACAGGATGGAACTGAAGCTTTCTTT. Residues: CAISLQDGTEAFF.

V is TRBV10-2 and J is TRBJ1-2; unclear D gene. The CDR3 consists of 14 residues. The V and J ends lost 4 bases and 4 bases respectively, with 13 bases between them. CDR1 is WSHSY and CDR2 is SAAADI in the germline V gene. The CDR3 sequence is CASSAGSSGYGYTF. DNA of the CDR3: TGCGCCAGCAGTGCGGGGAGTAGTGGCTATGGCTACACCTTC.

The J gene is TRBJ2-2, the V gene TRBV9; tentative D call: TRBD2 (5 bases). CDR3 length: 15 amino acids. V lost 3 bases, J lost 1 base, and 10 bases lay in between. The germline CDR1 and CDR2 sequences are SGDLS and YYNGEE. CDR3 sequence (DNA): TGTGCCAGCAGCGGGCTAGCTCGGAACACCGGGGAGCTGTTTTTT. Its translation: CASSGLARNTGELFF.

This clonotype was counted only a few times. J is TRBJ1-1 and V is TRBV13; D is undetermined. Per germline, CDR1 PRHDT and CDR2 FYEKMQ (reference sequence). V was cut by 1 base and J by 5 bases, with 20 bases left in between. This CDR3 is 17 amino acids long. CDR3 region: CASSLAGPSPGRTEAFF. The CDR3 region has the DNA TGTGCCAGCAGCTTAGCCGGGCCCTCCCCGGGAAGAACTGAAGCTTTCTTT.

This clonotype appeared a few times. This chain uses TRBV27 with TRBJ2-2, with 9 nucleotides matching TRBD1. V lost 5 bases to trimming and J lost 0 bases; unmatched junction nucleotides: 10. This CDR3 is 18 amino acids long. Germline V gives CDR1 MNHEY, CDR2 SMNVEV (reference sequence). The CDR3 bases are TGTGCCAGCAGTACGACGGGACAGGGAATTCCGAACACCGGGGAGCTGTTTTTT. Its translation: CASSTTGQGIPNTGELFF.

This clonotype has just a few counts. This sequence joins TRBV20-1 and TRBJ1-1; 7 bases align to TRBD1. V shed 1 base and J 5 bases; nucleotides not matched to a gene: 10. Germline V lookup: CDR1 DFQATT, CDR2 SNEGSKA (reference sequence). The CDR3 has 15 residues. DNA of the CDR3: TGCAGTGCTAGAGCAAAGGGCAGGGGGAAAACTGAAGCTTTCTTT. Translation: CSARAKGRGKTEAFF.

In this sample, this clonotype turned up a few times. The rearrangement links TRBV9 to TRBJ2-5; 12 bases are shared with TRBD2. This CDR3 contains 15 residues. Germline V gene sequence: CDR1 SGDLS, CDR2 YYNGEE. Trimming cost V 0 bases and J 5 bases; bases outside gene matches: 2. The CDR3 loop is CASSVGTSGAETQYF. CDR3 in DNA: TGTGCCAGCAGCGTAGGGACTAGCGGGGCTGAGACCCAGTACTTC.

The CDR3 is CASSIQDRSSYEQYF. CDR3 nucleotide sequence: TGTGCCAGCAGCATCCAGGACAGGAGCTCCTACGAGCAGTACTTC. The J gene is TRBJ2-7, the V gene TRBV5-4; 7 bases are shared with TRBD1. From germline, CDR1 is SGHNT and CDR2 YYREEE (reference sequence). The CDR3 is 15 amino acids. The junction had 7 bases not matched to a gene; V was cut back by 4 bases and J by 0 bases.